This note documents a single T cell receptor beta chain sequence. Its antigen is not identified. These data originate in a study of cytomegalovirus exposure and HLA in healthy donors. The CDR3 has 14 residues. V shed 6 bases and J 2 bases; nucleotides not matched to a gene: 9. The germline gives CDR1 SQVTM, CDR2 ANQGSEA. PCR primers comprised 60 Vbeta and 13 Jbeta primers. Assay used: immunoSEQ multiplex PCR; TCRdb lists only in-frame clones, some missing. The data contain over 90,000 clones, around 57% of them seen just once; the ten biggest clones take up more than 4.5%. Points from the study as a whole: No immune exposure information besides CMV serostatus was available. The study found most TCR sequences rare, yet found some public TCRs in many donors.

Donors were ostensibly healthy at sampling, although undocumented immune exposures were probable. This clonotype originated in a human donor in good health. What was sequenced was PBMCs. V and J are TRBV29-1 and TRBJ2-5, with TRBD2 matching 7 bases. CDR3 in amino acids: CSVDGRPKQETQYF. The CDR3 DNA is TGCAGCGTCGACGGGAGGCCTAAGCAAGAGACCCAGTACTTC.